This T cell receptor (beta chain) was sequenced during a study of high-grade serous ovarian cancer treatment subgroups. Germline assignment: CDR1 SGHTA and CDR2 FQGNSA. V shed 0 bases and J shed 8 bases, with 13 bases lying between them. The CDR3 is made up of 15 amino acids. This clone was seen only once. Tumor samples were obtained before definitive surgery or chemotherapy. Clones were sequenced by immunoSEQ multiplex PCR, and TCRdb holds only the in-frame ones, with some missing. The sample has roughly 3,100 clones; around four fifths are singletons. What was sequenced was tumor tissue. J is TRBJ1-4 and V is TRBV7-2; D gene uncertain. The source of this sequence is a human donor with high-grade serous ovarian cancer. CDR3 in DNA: TGTGCCAGCAGCTTAGCGTTAGGGAAATGGGAAAAACTGTTTTTT. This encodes CASSLALGKWEKLFF. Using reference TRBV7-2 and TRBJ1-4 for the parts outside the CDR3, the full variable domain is GAGVSQSPSNKVTEKGKDVELRCDPISGHTALYWYRQSLGQGLEFLIYFQGNSAPDKSGLPSDRFSAERTGGSVSTLTIQRTQQEDSAVYLCASSLALGKWEKLFFGSGTQLSVL.